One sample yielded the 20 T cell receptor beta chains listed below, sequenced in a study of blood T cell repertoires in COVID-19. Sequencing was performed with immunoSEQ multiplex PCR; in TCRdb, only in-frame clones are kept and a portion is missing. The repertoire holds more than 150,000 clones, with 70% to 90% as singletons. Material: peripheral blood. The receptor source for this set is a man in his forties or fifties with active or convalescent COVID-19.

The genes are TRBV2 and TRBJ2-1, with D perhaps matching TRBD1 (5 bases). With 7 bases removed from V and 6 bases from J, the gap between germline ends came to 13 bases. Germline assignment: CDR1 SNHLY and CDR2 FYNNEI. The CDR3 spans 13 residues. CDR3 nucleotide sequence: TGTGCCAGCACCCCTGGCAGGGCCAATGAGCAGTTCTTC. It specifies CASTPGRANEQFF.

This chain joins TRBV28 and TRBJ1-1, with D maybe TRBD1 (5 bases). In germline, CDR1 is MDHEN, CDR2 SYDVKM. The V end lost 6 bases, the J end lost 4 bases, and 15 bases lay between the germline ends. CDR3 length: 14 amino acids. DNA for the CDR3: TGTGCCAGCAGCATTAGTGGAAGGGGCACTGAAGCTTTCTTT. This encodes CASSISGRGTEAFF.

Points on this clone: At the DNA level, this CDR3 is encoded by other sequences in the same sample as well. CDR3 nucleotide sequence: TGTGCCTGGCGGGGGGGGGAGCGATACTATGGCTACACCTTC. This translates into CAWRGGERYYGYTF. The chain combines TRBV30 with TRBJ1-2; D is perhaps TRBD1 (5 bases). The CDR3 covers 14 residues. Trimming removed 5 bases from V and 3 bases from J, with 16 bases in between. CDR1 and CDR2 from the germline V gene are GTSNPN and SVGIG (reference sequence).

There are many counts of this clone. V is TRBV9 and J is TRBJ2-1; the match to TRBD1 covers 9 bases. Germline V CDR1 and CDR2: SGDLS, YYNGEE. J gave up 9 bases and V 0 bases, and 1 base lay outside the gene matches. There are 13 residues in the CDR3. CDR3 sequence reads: CASSVVQGAEQFF. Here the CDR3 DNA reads TGTGCCAGCAGCGTAGTACAGGGGGCTGAGCAGTTCTTC.

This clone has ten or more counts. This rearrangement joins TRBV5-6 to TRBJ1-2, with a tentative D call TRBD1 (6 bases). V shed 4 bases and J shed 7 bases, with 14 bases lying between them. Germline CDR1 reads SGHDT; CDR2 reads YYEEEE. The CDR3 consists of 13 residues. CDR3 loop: CASSPYGGSGYTF. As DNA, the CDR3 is TGTGCCAGCAGCCCATATGGGGGCTCTGGCTACACCTTC. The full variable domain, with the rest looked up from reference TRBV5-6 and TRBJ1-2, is DAGVTQSPTHLIKTRGQQVTLRCSPKSGHDTVSWYQQALGQGPQFIFQYYEEEERQRGNFPDRFSGHQFPNYSSELNVNALLLGDSALYLCASSPYGGSGYTFGSGTRLTVV.

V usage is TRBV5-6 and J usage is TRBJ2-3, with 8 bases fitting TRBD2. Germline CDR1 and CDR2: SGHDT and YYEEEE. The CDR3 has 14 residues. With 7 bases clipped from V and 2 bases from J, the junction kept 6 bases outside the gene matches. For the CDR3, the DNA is TGTGCCAGCGGACGGCGGGGGGACACAGATACGCAGTATTTT. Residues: CASGRRGDTDTQYF.

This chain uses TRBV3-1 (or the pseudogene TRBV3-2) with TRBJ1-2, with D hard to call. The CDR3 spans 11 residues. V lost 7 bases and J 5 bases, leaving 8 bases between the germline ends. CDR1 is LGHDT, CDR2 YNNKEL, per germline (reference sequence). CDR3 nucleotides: TGTGCCAGCACTGGGCTTTATGGCTACACCTTC. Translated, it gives CASTGLYGYTF.

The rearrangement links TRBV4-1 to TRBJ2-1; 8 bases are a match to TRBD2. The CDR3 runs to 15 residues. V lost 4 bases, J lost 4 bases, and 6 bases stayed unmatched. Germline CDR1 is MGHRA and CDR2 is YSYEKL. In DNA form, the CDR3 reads TGCGCCAGCAGCCCCATTGGCGGGGGGTACAATGAGCAGTTCTTC. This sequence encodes CASSPIGGGYNEQFF.

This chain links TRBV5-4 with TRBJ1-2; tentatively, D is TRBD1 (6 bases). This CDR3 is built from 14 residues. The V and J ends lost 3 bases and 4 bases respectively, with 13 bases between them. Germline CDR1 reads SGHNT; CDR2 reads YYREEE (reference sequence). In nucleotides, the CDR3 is TGTGCCAGCAGCTCCGCACAGGGATCCTATGGCTACACCTTC. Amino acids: CASSSAQGSYGYTF.

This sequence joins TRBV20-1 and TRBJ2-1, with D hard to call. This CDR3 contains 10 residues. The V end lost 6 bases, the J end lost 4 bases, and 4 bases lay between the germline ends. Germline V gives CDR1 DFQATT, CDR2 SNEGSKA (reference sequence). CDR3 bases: TGCAGTGCCCTATACAATGAGCAGTTCTTC. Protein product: CSALYNEQFF.

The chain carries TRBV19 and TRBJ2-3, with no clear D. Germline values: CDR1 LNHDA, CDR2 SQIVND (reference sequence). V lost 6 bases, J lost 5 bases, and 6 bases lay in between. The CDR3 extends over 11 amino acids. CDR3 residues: CASRAGDTQYF. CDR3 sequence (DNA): TGTGCCAGTAGGGCAGGAGATACGCAGTATTTT.

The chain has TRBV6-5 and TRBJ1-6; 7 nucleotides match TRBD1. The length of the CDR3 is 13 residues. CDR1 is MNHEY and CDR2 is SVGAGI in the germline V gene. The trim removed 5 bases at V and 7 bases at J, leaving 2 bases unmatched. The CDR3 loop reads CASSQQGNSPLHF. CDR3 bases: TGTGCCAGCAGTCAACAGGGGAATTCACCCCTCCACTTT.

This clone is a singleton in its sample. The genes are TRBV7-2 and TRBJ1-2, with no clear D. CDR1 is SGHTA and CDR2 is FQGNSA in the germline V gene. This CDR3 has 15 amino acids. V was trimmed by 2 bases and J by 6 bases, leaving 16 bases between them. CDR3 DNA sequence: TGTGCCAGCAGCTTATTAATGGGTAGCAAAGATGGCTACACCTTC. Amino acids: CASSLLMGSKDGYTF.

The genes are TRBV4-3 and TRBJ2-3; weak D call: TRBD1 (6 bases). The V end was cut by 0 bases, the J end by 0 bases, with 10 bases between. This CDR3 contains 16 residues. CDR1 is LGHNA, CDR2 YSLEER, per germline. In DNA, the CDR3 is TGCGCCAGCAGCCAAGACGGGACACCAAGCACAGATACGCAGTATTTT. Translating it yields CASSQDGTPSTDTQYF.

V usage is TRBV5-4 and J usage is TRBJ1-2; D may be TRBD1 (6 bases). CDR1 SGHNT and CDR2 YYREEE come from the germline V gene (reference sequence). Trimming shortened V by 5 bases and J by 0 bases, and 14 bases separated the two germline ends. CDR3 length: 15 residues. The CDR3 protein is CASRQGHEANYGYTF. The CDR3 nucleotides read TGTGCCAGCAGACAGGGACATGAGGCTAACTATGGCTACACCTTC. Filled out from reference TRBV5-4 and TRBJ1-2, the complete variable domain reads ETGVTQSPTHLIKTRGQQVTLRCSSQSGHNTVSWYQQALGQGPQFIFQYYREEENGRGNFPPRFSGLQFPNYSSELNVNALELDDSALYLCASRQGHEANYGYTFGSGTRLTVV.

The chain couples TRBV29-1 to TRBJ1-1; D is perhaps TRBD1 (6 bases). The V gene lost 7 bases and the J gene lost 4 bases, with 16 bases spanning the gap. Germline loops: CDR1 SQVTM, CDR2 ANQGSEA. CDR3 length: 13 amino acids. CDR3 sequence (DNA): TGCAGCGGCGGACTAGGGGGTCCCACTGAAGCTTTCTTT. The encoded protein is CSGGLGGPTEAFF.

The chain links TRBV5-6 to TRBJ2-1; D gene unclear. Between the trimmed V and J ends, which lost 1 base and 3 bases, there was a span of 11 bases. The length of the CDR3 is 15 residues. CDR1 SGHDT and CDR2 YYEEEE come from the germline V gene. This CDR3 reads CASSLTELIYNEQFF. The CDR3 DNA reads TGTGCCAGCAGCTTGACAGAGTTGATCTACAATGAGCAGTTCTTC.

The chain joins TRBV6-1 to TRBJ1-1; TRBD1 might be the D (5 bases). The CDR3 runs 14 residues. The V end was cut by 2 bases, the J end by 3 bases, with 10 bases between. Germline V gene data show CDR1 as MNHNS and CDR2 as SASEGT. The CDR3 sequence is CASSERDWDTEAFF. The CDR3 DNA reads TGTGCCAGCAGTGAAAGGGACTGGGACACTGAAGCTTTCTTT.

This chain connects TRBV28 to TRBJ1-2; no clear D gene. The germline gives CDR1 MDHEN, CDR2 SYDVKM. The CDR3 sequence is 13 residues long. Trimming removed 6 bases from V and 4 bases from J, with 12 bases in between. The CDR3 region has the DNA TGTGCCAGCAGCTTACAGATCTTCTATGGCTACACCTTC. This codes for CASSLQIFYGYTF.

CDR3 loop: CASSRTGVMEETQYF. CDR3 DNA: TGTGCCAGTAGTAGAACAGGGGTAATGGAGGAGACCCAGTACTTC. V usage is TRBV19 and J usage is TRBJ2-5; 7 positions match TRBD1. The CDR3 consists of 15 residues. Germline CDR1 reads LNHDA; CDR2 reads SQIVND (reference sequence). V lost 4 bases to trimming and J lost 5 bases; unmatched junction nucleotides: 10.